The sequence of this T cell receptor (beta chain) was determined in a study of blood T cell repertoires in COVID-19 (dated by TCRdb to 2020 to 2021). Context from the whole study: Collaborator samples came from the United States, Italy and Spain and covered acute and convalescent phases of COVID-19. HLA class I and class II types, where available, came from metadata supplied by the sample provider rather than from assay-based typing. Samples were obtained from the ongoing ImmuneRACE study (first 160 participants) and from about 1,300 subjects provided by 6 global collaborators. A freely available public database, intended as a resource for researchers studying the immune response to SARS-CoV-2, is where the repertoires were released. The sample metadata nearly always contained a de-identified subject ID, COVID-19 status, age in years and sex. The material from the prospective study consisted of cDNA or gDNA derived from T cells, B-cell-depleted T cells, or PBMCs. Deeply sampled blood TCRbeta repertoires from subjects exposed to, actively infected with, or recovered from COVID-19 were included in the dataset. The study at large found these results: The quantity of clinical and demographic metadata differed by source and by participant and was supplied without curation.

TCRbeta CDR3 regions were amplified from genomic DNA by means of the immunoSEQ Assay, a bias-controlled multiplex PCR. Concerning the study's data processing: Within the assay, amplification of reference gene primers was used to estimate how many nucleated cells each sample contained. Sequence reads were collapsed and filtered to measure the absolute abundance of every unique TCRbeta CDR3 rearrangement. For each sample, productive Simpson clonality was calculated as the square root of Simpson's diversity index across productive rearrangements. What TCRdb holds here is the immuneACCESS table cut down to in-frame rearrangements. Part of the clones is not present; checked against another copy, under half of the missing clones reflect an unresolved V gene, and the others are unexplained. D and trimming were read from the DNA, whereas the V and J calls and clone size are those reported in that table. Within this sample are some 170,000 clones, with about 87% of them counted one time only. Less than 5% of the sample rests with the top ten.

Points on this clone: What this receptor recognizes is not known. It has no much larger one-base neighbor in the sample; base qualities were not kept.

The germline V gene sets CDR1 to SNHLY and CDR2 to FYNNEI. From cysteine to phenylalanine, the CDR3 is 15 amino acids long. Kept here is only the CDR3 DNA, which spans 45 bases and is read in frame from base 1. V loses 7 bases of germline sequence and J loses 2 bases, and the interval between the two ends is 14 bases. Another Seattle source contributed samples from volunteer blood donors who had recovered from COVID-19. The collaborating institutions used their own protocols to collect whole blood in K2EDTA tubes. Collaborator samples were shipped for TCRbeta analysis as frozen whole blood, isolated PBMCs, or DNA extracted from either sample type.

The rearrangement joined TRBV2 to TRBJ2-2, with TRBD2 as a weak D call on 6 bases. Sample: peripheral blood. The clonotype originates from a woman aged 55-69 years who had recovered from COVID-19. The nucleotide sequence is TGTGCCAGCACTGAGGGACTCTCAAACACCGGGGAGCTGTTTTTT. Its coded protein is CASTEGLSNTGELFF.